The entry that follows covers one T cell receptor beta chain sequence. This record comes from a study of blood T cell repertoires in COVID-19. As for the study in general: Both acute and convalescent COVID-19 samples were obtained from the United States, Italy and Spain. In each case, the material was cDNA or gDNA derived from T cells, B-cell-depleted T cells, or PBMCs.

Under the authors' procedure: Reference gene primer amplification in the assay estimated nucleated cell counts. Generated by immunoSEQ multiplex PCR, the TCRdb table keeps only in-frame clones and is missing some. Clone size and V and J calls were adopted from that table, with D and trimming inferred from the DNA. The data hold hundreds of thousands of clones, with about four fifths observed a single time. CDR1 is SSHAT, CDR2 FNYEAQ, per germline (reference sequence). This CDR3 contains 14 residues. Trimming stripped 0 bases from V and 3 bases from J, with 9 bases between. Sequencing was done on a sample of peripheral blood. This clonotype was sampled from a man at least 80 years old with acute or convalescent COVID-19. The V call is TRBV7-7, the J call TRBJ2-7; the D is unclear. The CDR3 bases are TGTGCCAGCAGCTTAGCGAGACAAGGCTACGAGCAGTACTTC. This codes for CASSLARQGYEQYF.